Presented here are 26 T cell receptor beta chains from one specimen sequenced in a study of T cell responses to AZD1222 COVID-19 vaccine (dated by TCRdb to the early 2020s). Library preparation was by the immunoSEQ multiplex PCR assay. Imported from immuneACCESS, the table was reduced by TCRdb to in-frame sequences with V and J called. These copies leave out some clones; in studies compared against another copy, an unresolved V gene accounts for under half, and the cause of the remainder is not known. The sample profile shows more than 150,000 clones; around 92% of them were found once. The top ten clonotypes cover about 10% of the sample. This specimen's time point label, interpreted: baseline before first vaccination. The sequenced sample was peripheral blood, obtained on day 0 of AZD1222 vaccination. The origin of the receptors is an adult in good health.

The V call is TRBV5-1, the J call TRBJ2-1, with TRBD2 matching 8 bases. The CDR3 contains 15 residues. Germline assignment: CDR1 SGHRS and CDR2 YFSETQ. Trimming at V came to 0 bases and at J to 9 bases, leaving 8 bases not matched to a gene. This CDR3 reads CASSLAGAGGREQFF. The CDR3 region has the DNA TGCGCCAGCAGCTTGGCCGGTGCGGGGGGACGTGAGCAGTTCTTC.

This clone was recorded only once. The chain is built from TRBV6-6 and TRBJ1-1; D gene unclear. CDR1 is MNHNY and CDR2 is SVGAGI in the germline V gene (reference sequence). CDR3 length: 15 amino acids. V lost 3 bases and J lost 1, with 12 bases in between. Here the CDR3 DNA reads TGTGCCAGCAGTTATGGGGAGAAGGAGAACACTGAAGCTTTCTTT. Residues: CASSYGEKENTEAFF.

CDR3 residues: CASSFVQGAAGELFF. The CDR3 nucleotides are TGCGCCAGCAGCTTCGTACAGGGGGCGGCCGGGGAGCTGTTTTTT. The chain has TRBV5-1 and TRBJ2-2; 9 nucleotides agree with TRBD1. The V segment lost 2 bases and the J segment 6 bases; nucleotides outside the gene matches: 5. Per the germline V gene, CDR1 is SGHRS and CDR2 is YFSETQ. The CDR3 consists of 15 residues.

The chain is built from TRBV13 and TRBJ1-1, with no clear D. The CDR3 extends over 15 amino acids. The germline V gene encodes CDR1 PRHDT and CDR2 FYEKMQ (reference sequence). Trimming left V 1 base short and J 4 bases short, with 13 bases between. For the CDR3, the DNA is TGTGCCAGCAGCTTAGAGCCGGGTTTCGCCACTGAAGCTTTCTTT. Its translation is CASSLEPGFATEAFF.

The V gene is TRBV30, the J gene TRBJ2-3; 8 positions agree with TRBD2. Unmatched junction bases numbered 17, after V lost 2 bases and J lost 1 base. The CDR3 length is 19 residues. Germline V gives CDR1 GTSNPN, CDR2 SVGIG (reference sequence). CDR3 in DNA: TGTGCCTGGAGTACCCCACTGGGGTTGGCGGGAGGCGGCACAGATACGCAGTATTTT. Translation: CAWSTPLGLAGGGTDTQYF.

V usage is TRBV10-1 and J usage is TRBJ2-7; TRBD2 matches 8 bases. CDR3 size: 13 residues. The germline V gene has CDR1 WNHNN and CDR2 SYGVQD (reference sequence). Trimming cost V 7 bases and J 6 bases; bases outside gene matches: 8. DNA of the CDR3: TGCGCCAGCAACCCGGGACTAGAAAGCGAGCAGTACTTC. This codes for CASNPGLESEQYF.

The rearrangement uses TRBV6-1 and TRBJ1-4; no definite D call. The ends were cut back, 3 bases at V and 0 bases at J, with 11 bases in the middle. Germline CDR1 is MNHNS and CDR2 is SASEGT. The CDR3 has 16 residues. Written as DNA, the CDR3 is TGTGCCAGCAGTGAGTTCGGACGGCCAACTAATGAAAAACTGTTTTTT. Protein product: CASSEFGRPTNEKLFF.

This clone is a singleton in its sample. The chain uses TRBV28 and TRBJ1-1; tentatively, D is TRBD1 (5 bases). Germline V gene lookup returns CDR1 MDHEN and CDR2 SYDVKM. V lost 3 bases and J lost 1, with 9 bases in between. The CDR3 has 14 residues. The CDR3 sequence is CASSLGGWNTEAFF. CDR3 coding DNA: TGTGCCAGCAGTTTGGGGGGGTGGAACACTGAAGCTTTCTTT.

The CDR3 nucleotides read TGCAGTGCTAGTGGGGGGAGGGCTATCAATGAGCAGTTCTTC. Protein: CSASGGRAINEQFF. V and J are TRBV20-1 and TRBJ2-1; 7 bases match TRBD2. Per germline, CDR1 DFQATT and CDR2 SNEGSKA (reference sequence). This CDR3 region has 14 residues. V was pared by 3 bases and J by 6 bases, with 8 bases of the junction left unmatched.

V gene TRBV3-1 (or the pseudogene TRBV3-2) combines with J gene TRBJ1-1; no definite D call. CDR3 length: 15 amino acids. Trimming pared 5 bases from V and 1 base from J, leaving 14 bases between. Germline V gives CDR1 LGHDT, CDR2 YNNKEL (reference sequence). Written as DNA, the CDR3 is TGTGCCAGCAGCGAAACCCTACGCACGAACACTGAAGCTTTCTTT. This gives the protein CASSETLRTNTEAFF.

V is TRBV27 and J is TRBJ1-5, with TRBD1 matching 10 bases. J gave up 5 bases and V 8 bases, and 6 bases lay outside the gene matches. Germline V gene sequence: CDR1 MNHEY, CDR2 SMNVEV (reference sequence). The CDR3 is made up of 14 amino acids. CDR3 coding DNA: TGTGCCAGCGCTCCGGGACAGGGGTATCAGCCCCAGCATTTT. Translation: CASAPGQGYQPQHF.

The chain couples TRBV9 to TRBJ1-2, with a possible D match to TRBD1 (5 bases). Trimming took 5 bases from V and 4 from J, leaving 21 bases between them. Looked up from germline, CDR1 is SGDLS and CDR2 is YYNGEE. The CDR3 has 16 residues. In DNA, the CDR3 is TGTGCCAGCAGTATAGACAGCGGAGTATTCCCCTATGGCTACACCTTC. Translated, it gives CASSIDSGVFPYGYTF. Full variable domain (outside the CDR3, taken from reference TRBV9 and TRBJ1-2): DSGVTQTPKHLITATGQRVTLRCSPRSGDLSVYWYQQSLDQGLQFLIQYYNGEERAKGNILERFSAQQFPDLHSELNLSSLELGDSALYFCASSIDSGVFPYGYTFGSGTRLTVV.

This chain joins TRBV19 and TRBJ1-1; D gene uncertain. The CDR3 runs 13 residues. Germline V lookup: CDR1 LNHDA, CDR2 SQIVND (reference sequence). V lost 3 bases and J lost 0, with 5 bases in between. For the CDR3, the DNA is TGTGCCAGTAGTATTCGTCTGAACACTGAAGCTTTCTTT. Translated, it gives CASSIRLNTEAFF.

This clone was counted once. The V and J genes are TRBV3-1 (or the pseudogene TRBV3-2) and TRBJ2-3; D ambiguous. The CDR3 contains 14 residues. V was cut by 5 bases and J by 8 bases, with 17 bases left in between. Germline CDR1 and CDR2: LGHDT and YNNKEL (reference sequence). The CDR3 protein is CASSSGRIRPTQYF. In nucleotides, the CDR3 is TGTGCCAGCAGCTCCGGACGGATACGACCTACGCAGTATTTT.

V usage is TRBV7-2 and J usage is TRBJ2-3; D tentatively fits TRBD1 or TRBD2 (6 bases each). The CDR3 length is 17 residues. The V gene's germline CDR1 is SGHTA and CDR2 FQGNSA. Trimming shortened V by 1 base and J by 1 base, and 15 bases separated the two germline ends. The CDR3 spells CASSLVAGGGGTDTQYF. Here the CDR3 DNA reads TGTGCCAGCAGCTTAGTAGCCGGGGGCGGTGGCACAGATACGCAGTATTTT. Supplemented by reference TRBV7-2 and TRBJ2-3, the full variable domain reads GAGVSQSPSNKVTEKGKDVELRCDPISGHTALYWYRQSLGQGLEFLIYFQGNSAPDKSGLPSDRFSAERTGGSVSTLTIQRTQQEDSAVYLCASSLVAGGGGTDTQYFGPGTRLTVL.

The V gene is TRBV6-5, the J gene TRBJ1-3; TRBD1 is a possible D gene (6 bases). Between the trimmed V and J ends, which lost 2 bases and 0 bases, there was a span of 8 bases. The germline V gene encodes CDR1 MNHEY and CDR2 SVGAGI. This CDR3 spans 15 amino acids. CDR3 DNA: TGTGCCAGCAGTTACGGACAGTACTCTGGAAACACCATATATTTT. This gives the protein CASSYGQYSGNTIYF.

J is TRBJ1-4 and V is TRBV19, with a tentative D call TRBD1 (6 bases). Trimming took off 7 bases at V and 7 bases at J, with 19 bases between the two ends. CDR1 LNHDA and CDR2 SQIVND come from the germline V gene (reference sequence). The CDR3 totals 15 residues. The CDR3: CASTRRGGVGEKLFF. In DNA form, the CDR3 reads TGTGCCAGTACTCGCCGGGGGGGCGTCGGTGAAAAACTGTTTTTT. Using reference TRBV19 and TRBJ1-4 for the parts outside the CDR3, the full variable domain is DGGITQSPKYLFRKEGQNVTLSCEQNLNHDAMYWYRQDPGQGLRLIYYSQIVNDFQKGDIAEGYSVSREKKESFPLTVTSAQKNPTAFYLCASTRRGGVGEKLFFGSGTQLSVL.

This sequence joins TRBV7-9 and TRBJ2-6; 7 bases are shared with TRBD1. The ends lost 4 bases at V and 5 bases at J; junction bases unmatched: 11. The CDR3 extends over 17 amino acids. The germline V gene encodes CDR1 SEHNR and CDR2 FQNEAQ (reference sequence). CDR3 sequence: CASSSPGQSLRANVLTF. The CDR3 nucleotides are TGTGCCAGCAGCTCGCCGGGACAGAGTCTCAGGGCCAACGTCCTGACTTTC.

CDR3 nucleotide sequence: TGTGCCAGCAGTTCAGCGGGACTATTTAACTATGGCTACACCTTC. Translated: CASSSAGLFNYGYTF. The V gene is TRBV28, the J gene TRBJ1-2; D perhaps matches TRBD1 (5 bases). The length of the CDR3 is 15 residues. Germline V lookup: CDR1 MDHEN, CDR2 SYDVKM. The germline V and J ends were trimmed by 4 bases and 1 base, with 13 bases remaining between them.

The V call is TRBV5-1, the J call TRBJ2-1; maybe TRBD2 (6 bases). The CDR3 spans 15 residues. V was cut by 4 bases and J by 0 bases, with 11 bases left in between. Looked up from germline, CDR1 is SGHRS and CDR2 is YFSETQ. The CDR3 DNA reads TGCGCCAGCAGCGCCGGGGGAGGCTCCTACAATGAGCAGTTCTTC. Translating it yields CASSAGGGSYNEQFF.

The chain has TRBV5-1 and TRBJ2-2; D unclear. The germline CDR1 and CDR2 sequences are SGHRS and YFSETQ. With 3 bases removed from V and 7 bases from J, the gap between germline ends came to 10 bases. CDR3 size: 13 residues. The CDR3 here is CASSSSGDGELFF. CDR3 DNA: TGCGCCAGCAGCTCCTCTGGCGACGGGGAGCTGTTTTTT.

The chain carries TRBV15 and TRBJ1-1, with D perhaps TRBD1 (5 bases). The CDR3 covers 13 residues. Trimming left V 1 base short and J 4 bases short, with 7 bases between. Per germline, CDR1 LNHNV and CDR2 YYDKDF (reference sequence). This CDR3 is CATSRGQTTEAFF. CDR3 DNA: TGTGCCACCAGCAGAGGACAGACCACTGAAGCTTTCTTT.

This clone is a singleton in its sample. The chain has TRBV6-1 and TRBJ1-4; D is uncertain. CDR3 length equals 14 residues. CDR1 is MNHNS and CDR2 is SASEGT in the germline V gene. Trimming shortened V by 5 bases and J by 0 bases, and 7 bases separated the two germline ends. The CDR3 nucleotides read TGTGCCAGCAGTTTCTCTGCAACTAATGAAAAACTGTTTTTT. Protein sequence: CASSFSATNEKLFF.

This clone was seen once. The same CDR3 can be traced to other DNA sequences in this sample. The chain combines TRBV18 with TRBJ1-5; D remains ambiguous. The CDR3 spans 13 residues. The germline V and J ends were trimmed by 3 bases and 2 bases, with 5 bases remaining between them. Germline V lookup: CDR1 KGHSH, CDR2 LQKENI. The CDR3 nucleotides are TGTGCCAGCTCACCCGGAGGCAATCAGCCCCAGCATTTT. This sequence encodes CASSPGGNQPQHF.

The chain links TRBV6-5 to TRBJ1-2; a weak D match, TRBD1 (6 bases). There are 11 residues in the CDR3. Between the trimmed V and J ends, which lost 7 bases and 8 bases, there was a span of 11 bases. Germline lookup yields CDR1 MNHEY and CDR2 SVGAGI. CDR3 coding DNA: TGTGCCAGCACCGAGGGGGGGGGCTACACCTTC. Amino acid sequence: CASTEGGGYTF.

The sample holds one count of this clone. CDR3 protein: CSVVRQLNTEAFF. Written as DNA, the CDR3 is TGCAGCGTCGTACGACAACTGAACACTGAAGCTTTCTTT. The J gene is TRBJ1-1, the V gene TRBV29-1, with D hard to call. Per germline, CDR1 SQVTM and CDR2 ANQGSEA. Trimming took off 6 bases at V and 0 bases at J, with 11 bases between the two ends. The CDR3 has 13 residues.